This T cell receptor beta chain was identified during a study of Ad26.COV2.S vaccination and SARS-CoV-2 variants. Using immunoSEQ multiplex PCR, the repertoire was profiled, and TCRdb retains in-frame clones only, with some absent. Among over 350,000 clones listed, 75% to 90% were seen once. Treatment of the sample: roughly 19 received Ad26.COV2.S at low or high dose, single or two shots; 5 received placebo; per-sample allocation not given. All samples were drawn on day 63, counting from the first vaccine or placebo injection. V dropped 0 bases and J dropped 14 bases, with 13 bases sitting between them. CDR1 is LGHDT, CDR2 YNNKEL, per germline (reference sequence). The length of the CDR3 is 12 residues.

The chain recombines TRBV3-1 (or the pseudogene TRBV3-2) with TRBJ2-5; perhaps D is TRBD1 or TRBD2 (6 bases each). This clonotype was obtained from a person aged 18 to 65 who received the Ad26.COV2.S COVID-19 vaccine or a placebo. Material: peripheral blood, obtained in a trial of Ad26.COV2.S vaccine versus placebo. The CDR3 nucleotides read TGTGCCAGCAGCCAAGAATGGGGGGCAGTATACTTC. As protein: CASSQEWGAVYF.